The entry below describes one TCR beta chain. This specimen comes from a study of blood T cell repertoires in COVID-19. Study as a whole: Sites in the United States, Italy and Spain provided acute and convalescent COVID-19 samples. The cDNA or gDNA used as material had been derived from T cells, B-cell-depleted T cells, or PBMCs.

V was clipped by 5 bases and J by 5 bases; unmatched bases: 9. The CDR3 sequence is 15 residues long. The germline gives CDR1 SGHNT, CDR2 YENEEA. Original processing notes: Nucleated cell number was recorded as an estimate derived from reference gene primer amplification. TCRdb's copy holds only in-frame clones and misses some; the assay was immunoSEQ multiplex PCR. That table supplies the V and J calls and clone size; D and trimming were determined from the DNA. The table shows tens of thousands of clones, with roughly 88% occurring only once. This chain joins TRBV11-3 and TRBJ2-1; 7 bases agree with TRBD2. This TCR was recovered from a human donor in a cohort sampled during active COVID-19. The donor label of this sample is uncertain. Sequenced input: peripheral blood. The CDR3 sequence is CASSQREAGNNEQFF. In nucleotides, the CDR3 is TGTGCCAGCAGCCAACGGGAAGCGGGGAACAATGAGCAGTTCTTC.